This T cell receptor (beta chain) originates from a study of cytomegalovirus exposure and HLA in healthy donors. Findings of the study overall: The classifier, whose performance was assessed in both the original and validation cohorts, reportedly diagnosed cytomegalovirus status with high specificity and sensitivity. Specificity of a few CMV-associated chains for CMV antigens was verified in vitro. It was in a later analysis that TCR association rates were seen to vary by HLA locus, highest for DRB1 and lowest for HLA-C.

Primers included in the PCR were 60 Vbeta and 13 Jbeta primers. Original handling: Later reanalysis found roughly 80 million unique TCR beta chains, roughly 10 million of them shared. Data came from immunoSEQ multiplex PCR; TCRdb stores just in-frame clones and leaves some out. V, J and clone size are taken as reported in that table, and D and trimming were inferred from the DNA itself. The sample yields roughly 150,000 clones, around 80% seen once. For this clone: Its antigen is unidentified.

There are 14 residues in the CDR3. The germline gives CDR1 SNHLY, CDR2 FYNNEI. With V trimmed by 5 bases and J by 4 bases, 5 bases remained unmatched. The gene calls are TRBV2 and TRBJ1-3, with 7 bases fitting TRBD1. The TCR was taken from a man between 18 and 35 years old in good health and CMV-seropositive. The sample taken for sequencing was PBMCs. CDR3 sequence: CASSKTGPGNTIYF. DNA of the CDR3: TGTGCCAGCAGTAAGACAGGGCCGGGAAACACCATATATTTT.